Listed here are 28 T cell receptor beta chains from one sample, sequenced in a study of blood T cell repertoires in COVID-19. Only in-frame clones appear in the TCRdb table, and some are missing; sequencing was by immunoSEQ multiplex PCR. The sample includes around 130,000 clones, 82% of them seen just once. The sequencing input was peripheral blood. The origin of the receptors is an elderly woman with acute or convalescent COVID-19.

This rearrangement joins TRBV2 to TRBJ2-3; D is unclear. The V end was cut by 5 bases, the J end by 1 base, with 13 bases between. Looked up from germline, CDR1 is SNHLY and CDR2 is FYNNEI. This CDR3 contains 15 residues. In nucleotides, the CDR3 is TGTGCCAGCAGTCCCGGTGCGGTGGGCACAGATACGCAGTATTTT. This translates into CASSPGAVGTDTQYF.

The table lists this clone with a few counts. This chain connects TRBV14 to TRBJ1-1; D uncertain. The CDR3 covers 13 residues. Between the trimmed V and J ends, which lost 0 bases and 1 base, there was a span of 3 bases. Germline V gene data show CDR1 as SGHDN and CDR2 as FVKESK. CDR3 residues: CASSQDRNTEAFF. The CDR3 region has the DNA TGTGCCAGCAGCCAAGATAGGAACACTGAAGCTTTCTTT.

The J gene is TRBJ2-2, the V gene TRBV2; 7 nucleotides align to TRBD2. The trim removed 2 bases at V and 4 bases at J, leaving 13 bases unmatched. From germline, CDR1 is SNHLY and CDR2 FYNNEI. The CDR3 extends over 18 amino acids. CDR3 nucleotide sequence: TGTGCCAGCAGTGAACCTAGCGGCGGCGGGAGTGGCACCGGGGAGCTGTTTTTT. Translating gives CASSEPSGGGSGTGELFF.

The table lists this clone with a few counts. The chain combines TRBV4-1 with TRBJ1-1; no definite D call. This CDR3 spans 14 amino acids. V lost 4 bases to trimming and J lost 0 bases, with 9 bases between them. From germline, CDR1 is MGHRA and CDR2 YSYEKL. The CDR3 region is CASSRRSMNTEAFF. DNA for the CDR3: TGCGCCAGCAGCCGGCGGTCCATGAACACTGAAGCTTTCTTT.

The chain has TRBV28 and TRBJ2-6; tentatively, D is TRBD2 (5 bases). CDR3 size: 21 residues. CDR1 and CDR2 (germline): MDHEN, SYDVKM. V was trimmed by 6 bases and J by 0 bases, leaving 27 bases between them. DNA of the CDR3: TGTGCCAGCAGCCGGCCCCCAGTGAGGCTAGCCTTACGCTCTGGGGCCAACGTCCTGACTTTC. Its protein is CASSRPPVRLALRSGANVLTF.

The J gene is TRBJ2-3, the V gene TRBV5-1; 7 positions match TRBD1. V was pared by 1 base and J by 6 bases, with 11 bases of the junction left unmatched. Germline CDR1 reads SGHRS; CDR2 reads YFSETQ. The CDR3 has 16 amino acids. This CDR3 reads CASSLRGTGVPDTQYF. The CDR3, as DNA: TGCGCCAGCAGCTTGAGAGGTACAGGGGTGCCGGATACGCAGTATTTT. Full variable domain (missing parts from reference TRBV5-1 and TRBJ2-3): KAGVTQTPRYLIKTRGQQVTLSCSPISGHRSVSWYQQTPGQGLQFLFEYFSETQRNKGNFPGRFSGRQFSNSRSEMNVSTLELGDSALYLCASSLRGTGVPDTQYFGPGTRLTVL.

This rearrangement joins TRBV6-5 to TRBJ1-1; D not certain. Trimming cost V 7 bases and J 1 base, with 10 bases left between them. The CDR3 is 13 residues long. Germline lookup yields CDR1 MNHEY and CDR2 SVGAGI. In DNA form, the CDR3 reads TGTGCCAGCATCCTCCCGGGGAACACTGAAGCTTTCTTT. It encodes CASILPGNTEAFF.

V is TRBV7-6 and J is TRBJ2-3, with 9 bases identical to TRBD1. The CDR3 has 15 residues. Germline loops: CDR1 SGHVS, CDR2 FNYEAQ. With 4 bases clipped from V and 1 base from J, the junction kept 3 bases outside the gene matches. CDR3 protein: CASSSRTGGTDTQYF. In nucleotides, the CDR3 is TGTGCCAGCAGCTCGAGGACAGGGGGCACAGATACGCAGTATTTT.

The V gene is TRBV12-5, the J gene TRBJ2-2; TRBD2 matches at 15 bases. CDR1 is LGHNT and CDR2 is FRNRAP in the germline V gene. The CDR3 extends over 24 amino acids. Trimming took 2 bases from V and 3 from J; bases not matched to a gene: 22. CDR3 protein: CASGLLASSGLAGGPAVDTGELFF. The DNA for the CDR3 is TGTGCTAGTGGTTTGCTAGCTTCCTCGGGACTAGCGGGAGGTCCGGCCGTAGACACCGGGGAGCTGTTTTTT.

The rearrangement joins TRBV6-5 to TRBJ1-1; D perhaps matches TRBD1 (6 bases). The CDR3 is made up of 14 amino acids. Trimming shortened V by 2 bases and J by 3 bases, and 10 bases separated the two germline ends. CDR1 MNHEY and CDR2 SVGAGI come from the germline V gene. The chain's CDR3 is CASSYGGADTEAFF. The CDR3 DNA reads TGTGCCAGCAGTTACGGGGGCGCCGACACTGAAGCTTTCTTT.

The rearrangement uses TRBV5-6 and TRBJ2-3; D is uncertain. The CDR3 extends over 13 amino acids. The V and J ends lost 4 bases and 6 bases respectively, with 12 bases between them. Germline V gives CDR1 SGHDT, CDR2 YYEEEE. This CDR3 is CASSARLVDTQYF. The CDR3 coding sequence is TGTGCCAGCAGCGCCCGCCTAGTCGATACGCAGTATTTT. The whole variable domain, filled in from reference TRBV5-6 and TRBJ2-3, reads DAGVTQSPTHLIKTRGQQVTLRCSPKSGHDTVSWYQQALGQGPQFIFQYYEEEERQRGNFPDRFSGHQFPNYSSELNVNALLLGDSALYLCASSARLVDTQYFGPGTRLTVL.

The CDR3 region has the DNA TGTGCCAGCAGCTTGCGCAGGGCCAGCCTCTATGGCTACACCTTC. It specifies CASSLRRASLYGYTF. The chain links TRBV5-4 to TRBJ1-2; D possibly corresponds to TRBD1 (5 bases). Germline loops: CDR1 SGHNT, CDR2 YYREEE (reference sequence). The CDR3 is 15 amino acids. The germline V and J ends were trimmed by 1 base and 4 bases, with 14 bases remaining between them. Looking up the rest from reference TRBV5-4 and TRBJ1-2 gives the full variable domain: ETGVTQSPTHLIKTRGQQVTLRCSSQSGHNTVSWYQQALGQGPQFIFQYYREEENGRGNFPPRFSGLQFPNYSSELNVNALELDDSALYLCASSLRRASLYGYTFGSGTRLTVV.

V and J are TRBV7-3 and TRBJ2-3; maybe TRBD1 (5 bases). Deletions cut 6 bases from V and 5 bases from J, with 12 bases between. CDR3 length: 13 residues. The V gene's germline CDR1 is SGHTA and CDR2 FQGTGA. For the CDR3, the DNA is TGTGCCAGCAGAGGAAACCAGGGAGATACGCAGTATTTT. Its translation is CASRGNQGDTQYF.

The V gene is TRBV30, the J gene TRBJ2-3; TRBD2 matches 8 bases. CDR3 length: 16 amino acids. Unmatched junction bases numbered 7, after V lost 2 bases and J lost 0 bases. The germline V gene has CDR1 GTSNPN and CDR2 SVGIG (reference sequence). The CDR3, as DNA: TGTGCCTGGAGTAGGGCGGGGGGCAGGAGCACAGATACGCAGTATTTT. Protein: CAWSRAGGRSTDTQYF. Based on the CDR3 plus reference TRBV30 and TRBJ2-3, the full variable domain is SQTIHQWPATLVQPVGSPLSLECTVEGTSNPNLYWYRQAAGRGLQLLFYSVGIGQISSEVPQNLSASRPQDRQFILSSKKLLLSDSGFYLCAWSRAGGRSTDTQYFGPGTRLTVL.

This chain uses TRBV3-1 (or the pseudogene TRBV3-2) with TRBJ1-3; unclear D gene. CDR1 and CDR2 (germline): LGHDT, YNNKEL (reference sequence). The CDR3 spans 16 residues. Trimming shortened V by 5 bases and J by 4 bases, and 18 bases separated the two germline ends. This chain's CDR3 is CASSIQREGIGNTIYF. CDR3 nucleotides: TGTGCCAGCAGCATACAAAGAGAGGGAATCGGAAACACCATATATTTT.

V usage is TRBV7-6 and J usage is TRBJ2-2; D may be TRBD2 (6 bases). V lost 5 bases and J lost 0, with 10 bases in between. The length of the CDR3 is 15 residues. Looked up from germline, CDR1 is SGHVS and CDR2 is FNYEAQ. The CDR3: CASSTGTSNTGELFF. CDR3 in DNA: TGTGCCAGCAGCACCGGGACTTCGAACACCGGGGAGCTGTTTTTT.

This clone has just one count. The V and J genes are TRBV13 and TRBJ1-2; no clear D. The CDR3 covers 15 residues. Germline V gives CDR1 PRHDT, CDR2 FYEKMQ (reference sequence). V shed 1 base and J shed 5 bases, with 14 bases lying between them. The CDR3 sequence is CASSLAGIPSYGYTF. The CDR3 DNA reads TGTGCCAGCAGCTTAGCGGGGATCCCAAGTTATGGCTACACCTTC.

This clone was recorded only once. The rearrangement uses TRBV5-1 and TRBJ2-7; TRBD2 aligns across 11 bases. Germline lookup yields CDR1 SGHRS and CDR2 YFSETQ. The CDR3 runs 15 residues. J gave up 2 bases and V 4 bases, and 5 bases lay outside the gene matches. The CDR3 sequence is CASSTGLAEAYEQYF. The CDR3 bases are TGCGCCAGCAGCACGGGACTAGCGGAAGCCTACGAGCAGTACTTC.

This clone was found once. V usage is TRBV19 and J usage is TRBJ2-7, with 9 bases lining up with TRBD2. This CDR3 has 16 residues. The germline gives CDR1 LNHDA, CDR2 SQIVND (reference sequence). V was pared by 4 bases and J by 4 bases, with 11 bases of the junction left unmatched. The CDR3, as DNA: TGTGCCAGTAGTACGACCATCAGCGGGAGGTTGTACGAGCAGTACTTC. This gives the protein CASSTTISGRLYEQYF. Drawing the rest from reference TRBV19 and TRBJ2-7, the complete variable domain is DGGITQSPKYLFRKEGQNVTLSCEQNLNHDAMYWYRQDPGQGLRLIYYSQIVNDFQKGDIAEGYSVSREKKESFPLTVTSAQKNPTAFYLCASSTTISGRLYEQYFGPGTRLTVT.

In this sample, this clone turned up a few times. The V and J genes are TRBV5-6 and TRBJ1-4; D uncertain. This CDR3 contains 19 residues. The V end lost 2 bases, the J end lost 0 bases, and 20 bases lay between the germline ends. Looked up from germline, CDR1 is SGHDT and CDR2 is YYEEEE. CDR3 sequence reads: CASSLHREIGHATNEKLFF. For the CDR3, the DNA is TGTGCCAGCAGCTTACATCGGGAAATAGGGCATGCAACTAATGAAAAACTGTTTTTT.

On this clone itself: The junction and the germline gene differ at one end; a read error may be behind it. CDR3 nucleotide sequence: TGCAGTGCTAGTATCGCGGGACCTACCTCCAACCTTTGCTTC. Its protein product is CSASIAGPTSNLCF. The chain joins TRBV20-1 to TRBJ2-7, with TRBD2 as a possible D gene (6 bases). Looked up from germline, CDR1 is DFQATT and CDR2 is SNEGSKA (reference sequence). This CDR3 is built from 14 residues.

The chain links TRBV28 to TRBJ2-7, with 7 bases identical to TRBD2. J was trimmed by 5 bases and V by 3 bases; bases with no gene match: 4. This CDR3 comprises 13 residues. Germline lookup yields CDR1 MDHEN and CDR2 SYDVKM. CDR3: CASSFFGRHEQYF. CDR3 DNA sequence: TGTGCCAGCAGTTTTTTCGGGAGGCACGAGCAGTACTTC.

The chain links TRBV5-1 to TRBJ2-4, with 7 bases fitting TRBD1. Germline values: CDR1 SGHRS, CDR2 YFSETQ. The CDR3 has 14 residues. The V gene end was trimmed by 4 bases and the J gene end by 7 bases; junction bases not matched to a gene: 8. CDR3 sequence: CASSPYRGRNIQYF. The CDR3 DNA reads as TGCGCCAGCAGCCCCTACAGGGGCCGGAACATTCAGTACTTC.

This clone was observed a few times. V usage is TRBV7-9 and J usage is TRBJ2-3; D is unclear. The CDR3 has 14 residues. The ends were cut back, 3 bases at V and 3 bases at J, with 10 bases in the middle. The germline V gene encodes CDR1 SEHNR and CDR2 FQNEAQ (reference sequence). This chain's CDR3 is CASSFIINTDTQYF. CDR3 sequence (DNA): TGTGCCAGCAGCTTTATTATTAATACAGATACGCAGTATTTT.

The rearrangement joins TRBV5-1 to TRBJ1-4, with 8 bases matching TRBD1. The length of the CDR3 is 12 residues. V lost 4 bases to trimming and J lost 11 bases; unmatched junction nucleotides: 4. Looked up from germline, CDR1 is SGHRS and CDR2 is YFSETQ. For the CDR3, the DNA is TGCGCCAGCAGCCCGACAGGGGTGAAACTGTTTTTT. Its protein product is CASSPTGVKLFF.

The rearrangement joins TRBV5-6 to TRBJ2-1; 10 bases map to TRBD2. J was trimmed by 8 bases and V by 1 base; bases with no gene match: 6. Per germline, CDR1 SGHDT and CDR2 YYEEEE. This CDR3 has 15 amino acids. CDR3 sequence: CASSLSGRAIDEQFF. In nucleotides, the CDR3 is TGTGCCAGCAGCTTGAGCGGGAGGGCCATCGATGAGCAGTTCTTC.

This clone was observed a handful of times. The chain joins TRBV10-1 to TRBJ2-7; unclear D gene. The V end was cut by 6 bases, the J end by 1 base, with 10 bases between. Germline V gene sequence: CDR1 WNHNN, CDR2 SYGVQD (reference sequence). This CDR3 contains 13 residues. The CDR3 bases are TGCGCCAGCAGCCAGACTGATTCCTACGAGCAGTACTTC. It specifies CASSQTDSYEQYF.

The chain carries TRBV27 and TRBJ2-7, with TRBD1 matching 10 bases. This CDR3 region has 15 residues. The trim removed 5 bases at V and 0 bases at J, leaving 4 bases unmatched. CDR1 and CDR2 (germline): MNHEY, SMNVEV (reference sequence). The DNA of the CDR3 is TGTGCCAGCAGTCACCGGGACAGGGGCTCCTACGAGCAGTACTTC. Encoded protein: CASSHRDRGSYEQYF.